A selection of T cell receptor beta chains follows, all from one sample in a study of radiotherapy plus CTLA-4 blockade in lung cancer. Produced via immunoSEQ multiplex PCR; TCRdb's table is partial and in-frame only. The profile covers some 48,000 clones, with approximately 86% appearing a single time and over 15% taken by the ten largest. This specimen was peripheral blood, taken from a patient treated with radiotherapy plus ipilimumab. The source is a human donor with non-small cell lung cancer that progressed on radiotherapy plus ipilimumab. Some clones in this sample may be carry-over from other donors' samples. Each CDR3 is given with its conserved first and last residue.

CDR3: CASSQGTSGSNEQFF; V: TRBV4-2
CDR3: CASSDLVLMENTEAFF; V: TRBV10-2
CDR3: CASRREVSGELFF; V: TRBV2
CDR3: CASSPRGDIYEQYF; V: TRBV9
CDR3: CASSQEGIGGRNIQYF; V: TRBV4-1
CDR3: CASSYTSLSTGGQYF; V: TRBV6-5
CDR3: CASSLVPSGYTF; V: TRBV7-9
CDR3: CASSSWTGGNTGELFF; V: TRBV5-4
CDR3: CASRAAGPHPEAFF; V: TRBV28
CDR3: CASSLLTRSWDGYTF; V: TRBV5-6
CDR3: CASTDSALGELFF; V: TRBV6-6
CDR3: CASSEAGAATDTQYF; V: TRBV10-2
CDR3: CSVEVGQGEAFF; V: TRBV29-1
CDR3: CASSHLTSGRTYEQYF; V: TRBV14
CDR3: CASSAGTSGGQETQYF; V: TRBV9
CDR3: CASSHTHAPGNTIYF; V: TRBV7-2
CDR3: CASSLSPGLNEQYF; V: TRBV11-2
CDR3: CAWSGQWGEGQPQHF; V: TRBV30
CDR3: CASSLGGSYNEQFF; V: TRBV7-9
CDR3: CASSLGGGMETQYF; V: TRBV7-2
CDR3: CASSIVPRRSNTEAFF; V: TRBV19
CDR3: CASSQQYGLADTGELFF; V: TRBV4-3
CDR3: CAWRPSGTGEGQPQHF; V: TRBV30
CDR3: CASIELGEQFF; V: TRBV27
CDR3: CASSRQAHYSPLHF; V: TRBV27
CDR3: CASRREDTQYF; V: TRBV2
CDR3: CASSESGDRLPYGYTF; V: TRBV6-1
CDR3: CASSQPDTRYGYTF; V: TRBV7-7
CDR3: CASRFPPGDNEKLFF; V: TRBV19
CDR3: CASSFELPPREGYTF; V: TRBV7-9
CDR3: CASSELGRDETQYF; V: TRBV25-1
CDR3: CATGGGPYNEQFF; V: TRBV13
CDR3: CASSPRTGGLVGGYTF; V: TRBV27
CDR3: CASSELAGSSYEQYF; V: TRBV6-1
CDR3: CASSFFGLAGEQYF; V: TRBV14
CDR3: CASSLVGSGPDTQYF; V: TRBV5-1
CDR3: CASSSLQFTEAFF; V: TRBV27
CDR3: CASSRSSGGHNEQFF; V: TRBV23-1
CDR3: CASSPGRISYEQYF; V: TRBV18
CDR3: CASDSGRNYEQYF; V: TRBV27
CDR3: CASSSLRGGQRNEQFF; V: TRBV7-3
CDR3: CASSETSGYGNEQFF; V: TRBV25-1
CDR3: CASSLIAAGGDTQYF; V: TRBV7-6
CDR3: CASSVQGVNTEAFF; V: TRBV9
CDR3: CASSEPGSYNEQFF; V: TRBV25-1
CDR3: CASSRGHRKEQYF; V: TRBV27
CDR3: CASSPGLAVGAKNIQYF; V: TRBV5-6
CDR3: CASSQGNSYGYTF; V: TRBV14
CDR3: CASSLGAGRSSYEQYF; V: TRBV7-8
CDR3: CASGQGWPGELFF; V: TRBV6-1
CDR3: CASSLYPGPNQPQHF; V: TRBV7-2
CDR3: CASSLRQNSNQPQHF; V: TRBV7-3
CDR3: CASSYEQNTGELFF; V: TRBV6-6
CDR3: CASSIMTGAGNTIYF; V: TRBV6-5
CDR3: CASSLMQAGDGSYEQYF; V: TRBV7-2
CDR3: CASSESATRGGYTF; V: TRBV10-1
CDR3: CASRDRVNEQFF; V: TRBV10-2
CDR3: CASGSGLAGGDTGELFF; V: TRBV12-5
CDR3: CASSLSTGETYEQYF; V: TRBV27